One and the same sample provided the 20 T cell receptor beta chains below, sequenced in a study of vaccination effects on CD4 cells after COVID-19. No antigens are known for them. Libraries were prepared by immunoSEQ multiplex PCR; TCRdb keeps only in-frame clonotypes and omits some of them. Seen here are tens of thousands of clones, roughly 78% observed once, and the top ten hold approximately 3.8%. Antigen-specific CD4+ T cells expanded by the ViraFEST assay with viral peptide pools were then sequenced. Investigators separated out CD4+ T cells once around nine days of culture had passed. No vaccinee had earlier SARS-CoV-2 infection, and nucleocapsid antibodies were negative. This sample comprised CD4+ T cells from PBMCs cultured with HCoV-OC43 spike peptides, obtained before COVID-19 vaccination. Subset in this sample: HCoV-OC43 spike overlapping peptide pool stimulation. These receptors came from a human donor who received a COVID-19 vaccine.

About this clone itself: Other nucleotide sequences in the sample specify the same CDR3. The CDR3 here is CASSLGSHNEQFF. The CDR3 bases are TGCGCCAGCAGCTTGGGGTCCCACAATGAGCAGTTCTTC. This chain uses TRBV5-1 with TRBJ2-1, with D unresolved. Trimming cost V 0 bases and J 5 bases, with 6 bases left between them. The germline CDR1 and CDR2 sequences are SGHRS and YFSETQ. This CDR3 has 13 amino acids.

The chain uses TRBV6-2 or TRBV6-3 and TRBJ1-5, with TRBD1 identical over 9 bases. J gave up 0 bases and V 7 bases, and 10 bases lay outside the gene matches. Per the germline V gene, CDR1 is MNHEY and CDR2 is SVGEGT. The CDR3 sequence is 17 residues long. DNA for the CDR3: TGTGCCAGCAACCCGGGACAGGGAAGATATAGCAATCAGCCCCAGCATTTT. As protein: CASNPGQGRYSNQPQHF.

This chain uses TRBV7-2 with TRBJ2-2; TRBD1 agrees at 9 bases. The germline gives CDR1 SGHTA, CDR2 FQGNSA. The J segment lost 6 bases and the V segment lost 4 bases, leaving 6 bases of the junction unmatched. The CDR3 is 15 residues long. The CDR3 here is CASSSGQGRSGELFF. The CDR3 DNA reads TGTGCCAGCAGCTCCGGACAGGGGAGGTCCGGGGAGCTGTTTTTT.

Only a few counts were recorded for this clone. The chain carries TRBV6-5 and TRBJ1-2, with 7 bases that match TRBD1. V dropped 2 bases and J dropped 3; count of bases not matched to a gene: 3. Per germline, CDR1 MNHEY and CDR2 SVGAGI. The CDR3 extends over 14 amino acids. CDR3 sequence (DNA): TGTGCCAGCAGTTACGTAACAGGGGACTATGGCTACACCTTC. This encodes CASSYVTGDYGYTF.

This chain links TRBV7-8 with TRBJ1-2, with TRBD1 matching 9 bases. J was trimmed by 4 bases and V by 4 bases; bases with no gene match: 10. The CDR3 runs to 16 residues. In germline, CDR1 is SGHVS, CDR2 FQNEAQ. CDR3 in amino acids: CASSSIPGQGLYGYTF. As DNA, the CDR3 is TGTGCCAGCAGCTCTATCCCGGGACAGGGCCTCTATGGCTACACCTTC. The full variable domain, in which reference TRBV7-8 and TRBJ1-2 provide the parts outside the CDR3, is GAGVSQSPRYKVAKRGQDVALRCDPISGHVSLFWYQQALGQGPEFLTYFQNEAQLDKSGLPSDRFFAERPEGSVSTLKIQRTQQEDSAVYLCASSSIPGQGLYGYTFGSGTRLTVV.

This sequence joins TRBV4-3 and TRBJ2-1; D is possibly TRBD1 (6 bases). From germline, CDR1 is LGHNA and CDR2 YSLEER. The CDR3 consists of 16 residues. The V end lost 0 bases, the J end lost 3 bases, and 12 bases lay between the germline ends. CDR3 sequence (DNA): TGCGCCAGCAGCCAAGATTTCAGGGGAATCTACAATGAGCAGTTCTTC. Protein product: CASSQDFRGIYNEQFF.

This clone was seen more than once but under ten times. The V call is TRBV2, the J call TRBJ1-2, with no clear D. The CDR3 sequence is 13 residues long. Trimming removed 6 bases at V and 4 bases at J, with 12 bases between. Germline V gives CDR1 SNHLY, CDR2 FYNNEI. CDR3 bases: TGTGCCAGCAGGGGAATCGGACCCTATGGCTACACCTTC. It translates to CASRGIGPYGYTF.

With regard to this clone: In the same sample, other DNA sequences code for this CDR3. The J gene is TRBJ2-7, the V gene TRBV12-3 or TRBV12-4; D is ambiguous. The CDR3 runs to 11 residues. Trimming took 3 bases from V and 3 from J, leaving 3 bases between them. The CDR3 nucleotides read TGTGCCAGCAGTTTGGGCTACGAGCAGTACGTC. It yields the protein CASSLGYEQYV.

The V gene is TRBV19, the J gene TRBJ2-7, with TRBD1 matching 8 bases. The CDR3 consists of 11 residues. CDR1 and CDR2 from the germline V gene are LNHDA and SQIVND (reference sequence). With V trimmed by 10 bases and J by 5 bases, 4 bases remained unmatched. Written as DNA, the CDR3 is TGTGCCACAAGACAGGGGAACGAGCAGTACGTC. Protein: CATRQGNEQYV.

This clone came up a few times. The sample carries other DNA sequences with the same CDR3. The CDR3 nucleotides are TGCGCCAGCAGGGACGGGAACACCGGGGAGCTGTTTTTT. It codes for CASRDGNTGELFF. The chain joins TRBV5-1 to TRBJ2-2; D unresolved. The CDR3 totals 13 residues. Germline assignment: CDR1 SGHRS and CDR2 YFSETQ. The V end lost 5 bases, the J end lost 1 base, and 6 bases lay between the germline ends.

The chain recombines TRBV14 with TRBJ2-3; TRBD2 aligns across 9 bases. Germline V gene data show CDR1 as SGHDN and CDR2 as FVKESK. CDR3 length equals 17 residues. J lost 0 bases, V lost 1 base, and 5 bases had no gene match. The CDR3 region has the DNA TGTGCCAGCAGCCAAGGTAGACTAGCGGCTAGCACAGATACGCAGTATTTT. It encodes CASSQGRLAASTDTQYF. Using reference TRBV14 and TRBJ2-3 for the parts outside the CDR3, the full variable domain is EAGVTQFPSHSVIEKGQTVTLRCDPISGHDNLYWYRRVMGKEIKFLLHFVKESKQDESGMPNNRFLAERTGGTYSTLKVQPAELEDSGVYFCASSQGRLAASTDTQYFGPGTRLTVL.

V usage is TRBV28 and J usage is TRBJ2-6; D remains ambiguous. From germline, CDR1 is MDHEN and CDR2 SYDVKM. V lost 2 bases, J lost 0 bases, and 8 bases lay in between. The CDR3 extends over 16 amino acids. For the CDR3, the DNA is TGTGCCAGCAGTTTAGTACCCAGCTCTGGGGCCAACGTCCTGACTTTC. It encodes CASSLVPSSGANVLTF.

This sequence joins TRBV27 and TRBJ1-4; D gene ambiguous. Germline CDR1 and CDR2: MNHEY and SMNVEV (reference sequence). Trimming shortened V by 6 bases and J by 7 bases, and 12 bases separated the two germline ends. The CDR3 loop spans 13 amino acids. In DNA, the CDR3 is TGTGCCAGCAGCGCCGGAAGGGCTGAAAAACTGTTTTTT. It specifies CASSAGRAEKLFF.

This clone was counted a single time. This rearrangement joins TRBV24-1 to TRBJ2-5; D possibly uses TRBD1 or TRBD2 (6 bases each). This CDR3 is 15 amino acids long. In germline, CDR1 is KGHDR, CDR2 SFDVKD. The ends were cut back, 4 bases at V and 5 bases at J, with 16 bases in the middle. The CDR3 sequence is CATSEPGQGRETQYF. CDR3 bases: TGTGCCACCAGTGAACCAGGCCAGGGGAGGGAGACCCAGTACTTC.

This rearrangement joins TRBV6-6 to TRBJ2-2; 11 bases are a match to TRBD1. CDR3 length equals 15 residues. V gave up 5 bases and J gave up 3 bases; unmatched junction bases: 2. Germline V gene data show CDR1 as MNHNY and CDR2 as SVGAGI (reference sequence). CDR3 nucleotides: TGTGCCAGCAGTAAGGGACAGGGGGACACCGGGGAGCTGTTTTTT. Translating it yields CASSKGQGDTGELFF.

This clone was recorded a few times. The chain couples TRBV18 to TRBJ2-2; D unclear. V dropped 4 bases and J dropped 1 base, with 4 bases sitting between them. This CDR3 is 13 amino acids long. Germline V gives CDR1 KGHSH, CDR2 LQKENI. The DNA for the CDR3 is TGTGCCAGCTCACTACGGAACACCGGGGAGCTGTTTTTT. Encoded protein: CASSLRNTGELFF.

The rearrangement joins TRBV7-3 to TRBJ2-1; D tentatively fits TRBD1 or TRBD2 (5 bases each). Germline V CDR1 and CDR2: SGHTA, FQGTGA. This CDR3 spans 13 amino acids. Trimming took off 2 bases at V and 8 bases at J, with 10 bases between the two ends. The CDR3 here is CASSLGWGHEQFF. The CDR3 DNA follows: TGTGCCAGCAGCTTAGGGTGGGGACATGAGCAGTTCTTC.

The gene calls are TRBV18 and TRBJ1-5; D remains unclear. Trimming stripped 3 bases from V and 0 bases from J, with 12 bases between. This CDR3 has 16 amino acids. Germline V gene lookup returns CDR1 KGHSH and CDR2 LQKENI. The CDR3: CASSPQRTLSNQPQHF. For the CDR3, the DNA is TGTGCCAGCTCACCCCAGAGAACTCTTAGCAATCAGCCCCAGCATTTT.

The chain is built from TRBV28 and TRBJ2-1; possibly TRBD1 for D (6 bases). The V gene lost 4 bases and the J gene lost 0 bases, with 13 bases spanning the gap. From germline, CDR1 is MDHEN and CDR2 SYDVKM. This CDR3 is 16 amino acids long. The DNA of the CDR3 is TGTGCCAGCAGTTCCGGTACAGGGAGCTCCTACAATGAGCAGTTCTTC. Residues: CASSSGTGSSYNEQFF.

The sample holds a few counts of this clone. This chain links TRBV6-6 with TRBJ2-5, with D perhaps matching TRBD1 (5 bases). The germline V gene encodes CDR1 MNHNY and CDR2 SVGAGI (reference sequence). The V end lost 7 bases, the J end lost 4 bases, and 16 bases lay between the germline ends. This CDR3 has 14 amino acids. The CDR3 here is CASTLTAGTETQYF. The DNA for the CDR3 is TGTGCCAGCACCTTGACAGCAGGTACAGAGACCCAGTACTTC.